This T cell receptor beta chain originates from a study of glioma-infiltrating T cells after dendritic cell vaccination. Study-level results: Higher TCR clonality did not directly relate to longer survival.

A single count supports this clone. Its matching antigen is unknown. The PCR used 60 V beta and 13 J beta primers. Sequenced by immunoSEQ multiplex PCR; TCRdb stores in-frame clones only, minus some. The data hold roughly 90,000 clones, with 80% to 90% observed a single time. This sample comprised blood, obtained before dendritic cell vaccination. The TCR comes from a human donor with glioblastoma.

The CDR3 region has the DNA TGCAGCGTGACCGGGCCGACAGTCTCAAATGAAAAACTGTTTTTT. Translated, it gives CSVTGPTVSNEKLFF. The chain carries TRBV29-1 and TRBJ1-4; the D gene is possibly TRBD1 (5 bases). V was shortened by 6 bases and J by 5 bases, with 19 bases between the two germline ends. The CDR3 loop spans 15 amino acids. Germline assignment: CDR1 SQVTM and CDR2 ANQGSEA.